The 31 T cell receptor beta chains in this list originate from one sample, sequenced in a study of blood T cell repertoires in COVID-19. The protocol was immunoSEQ multiplex PCR, while the TCRdb copy is restricted to in-frame clones and leaves out a portion. The repertoire has over 100,000 clones, roughly 81% of them found once; the top ten carry under 11%. Specimen: peripheral blood. These receptors all stem from a human donor in a cohort sampled during active COVID-19.

This clone occurred once. CDR3 in DNA: TGTGCCAGCAGTACGTCTGCGGGACTAGCGGGAGTCCTTCGTGAGCAGTACTTC. This sequence encodes CASSTSAGLAGVLREQYF. The rearrangement links TRBV6-7 to TRBJ2-7; 14 bases are shared with TRBD2. TRBV6-7 is labeled an ORF, and its function is uncertain. The CDR3 loop spans 18 amino acids. The trim removed 5 bases at V and 7 bases at J, leaving 16 bases unmatched.

J is TRBJ2-5 and V is TRBV7-2; TRBD2 matches at 9 bases. Unmatched junction bases numbered 4, after V lost 0 bases and J lost 2 bases. This CDR3 contains 16 residues. Germline CDR1 SGHTA, CDR2 FQGNSA. CDR3 region: CASSLASSGRQETQYF. CDR3 bases: TGTGCCAGCAGCTTAGCGAGCAGCGGGAGGCAAGAGACCCAGTACTTC.

The gene calls are TRBV11-2 and TRBJ2-3, with 7 bases aligning to TRBD1. Per germline, CDR1 SGHAT and CDR2 FQNNGV. V was clipped by 6 bases and J by 1 base; unmatched bases: 7. There are 15 residues in the CDR3. CDR3 amino acids: CASSREGARTDTQYF. The CDR3 DNA sequence: TGTGCCAGCAGTCGAGAGGGGGCCCGCACAGATACGCAGTATTTT.

The J gene is TRBJ1-4, the V gene TRBV30; 8 bases match TRBD1. The CDR3 has 13 amino acids. The V gene end was trimmed by 5 bases and the J gene end by 8 bases; junction bases not matched to a gene: 7. Germline-derived CDR1 and CDR2 are GTSNPN and SVGIG (reference sequence). The CDR3 DNA reads TGTGCCTGGGGGGGACAGGCCTTCGAAAAACTGTTTTTT. Protein product: CAWGGQAFEKLFF.

In regard to this clone: The sample carries other DNA sequences with the same CDR3. The chain carries TRBV5-1 and TRBJ2-6; 7 bases map to TRBD1. The V and J ends lost 10 bases and 0 bases, in that order; junction bases with no gene match: 10. The CDR3 totals 16 residues. The germline V gene has CDR1 SGHRS and CDR2 YFSETQ. CDR3 coding DNA: TGCGCCTCCAGCGCACAGGGGAGCTCTGGGGCCAACGTCCTGACTTTC. It translates to CASSAQGSSGANVLTF.

V usage is TRBV27 and J usage is TRBJ2-5; TRBD1 aligns across 8 bases. CDR3 length: 18 amino acids. Looked up from germline, CDR1 is MNHEY and CDR2 is SMNVEV (reference sequence). With 2 bases clipped from V and 5 bases from J, the junction kept 16 bases outside the gene matches. CDR3 in DNA: TGTGCCAGCAGTTTAAAGTGGGGGACGACAGGGGAGTGGGAGACCCAGTACTTC. This translates into CASSLKWGTTGEWETQYF.

In its sample, this clone was seen once. The chain has TRBV20-1 and TRBJ1-2; TRBD1 matches 9 bases. Trimming at V came to 3 bases and at J to 5 bases, leaving 13 bases not matched to a gene. Germline values: CDR1 DFQATT, CDR2 SNEGSKA (reference sequence). The CDR3 length is 16 residues. CDR3 sequence: CSASGGRGQGGYGYTF. Here the CDR3 DNA reads TGCAGTGCTAGTGGGGGCCGGGGACAGGGAGGGTATGGCTACACCTTC.

The rearrangement joins TRBV12-5 to TRBJ1-1, with TRBD1 identical over 9 bases. CDR3 length equals 15 residues. Germline loops: CDR1 LGHNT, CDR2 FRNRAP. The trim removed 6 bases at V and 4 bases at J, leaving 9 bases unmatched. The CDR3 nucleotides read TGTGCTAGTGGCCGGACAGGGGAGAGCGGCACTGAAGCTTTCTTT. Encoded protein: CASGRTGESGTEAFF.

V and J are TRBV4-2 and TRBJ2-5; 10 bases are a match to TRBD2. Trimming took 1 base from V and 7 from J; bases not matched to a gene: 12. CDR3 size: 17 residues. Germline CDR1 reads LGHNA; CDR2 reads YNFKEQ. In DNA form, the CDR3 reads TGTGCCAGCAGCCAAGTGGAAGCGGGAGGGCCCTCCGGGACCCAGTACTTC. The encoded protein is CASSQVEAGGPSGTQYF.

The V and J genes are TRBV28 and TRBJ2-7; 7 bases agree with TRBD1. From germline, CDR1 is MDHEN and CDR2 SYDVKM. The CDR3 runs to 16 residues. V lost 5 bases to trimming and J lost 0 bases; unmatched junction nucleotides: 10. The CDR3 DNA reads TGTGCCAGCAGTCCCACGACAGGGTCGAGCTCCTACGAGCAGTACTTC. Its protein is CASSPTTGSSSYEQYF.

V is TRBV27 and J is TRBJ1-1; 10 positions agree with TRBD1. CDR1 and CDR2 (germline): MNHEY, SMNVEV (reference sequence). V lost 5 bases and J lost 0; bases outside the gene matches: 6. CDR3 length: 16 residues. CDR3 DNA sequence: TGTGCCAGCAGTGAAGACAGGGGGCGCATGAACACTGAAGCTTTCTTT. Its protein product is CASSEDRGRMNTEAFF.

The chain is built from TRBV27 and TRBJ2-2; 11 bases fit TRBD2. This CDR3 is built from 15 residues. The junction had 8 bases not matched to a gene; V was cut back by 6 bases and J by 8 bases. Germline assignment: CDR1 MNHEY and CDR2 SMNVEV (reference sequence). The CDR3, as DNA: TGTGCCAGCAGGGGTAGCGGGAGGGCTAGTGGGGAGCTGTTTTTT. It encodes CASRGSGRASGELFF.

The chain carries TRBV10-3 and TRBJ1-6, with a tentative D call TRBD1 (5 bases). Trimming removed 6 bases from V and 11 bases from J, with 14 bases in between. The CDR3 runs 13 residues. CDR1 and CDR2 from the germline V gene are ENHRY and SYGVKD. This CDR3 reads CAISGQGEPPLHF. In DNA form, the CDR3 reads TGTGCCATCAGCGGCCAGGGCGAGCCACCCCTCCACTTT.

The rearrangement links TRBV7-2 to TRBJ2-7, with TRBD2 matching over 9 bases. Trimming took 5 bases from V and 2 from J; bases not matched to a gene: 7. The CDR3 loop spans 15 amino acids. The germline CDR1 and CDR2 sequences are SGHTA and FQGNSA. The CDR3 protein is CASSVGLAKAYEQYF. CDR3 sequence (DNA): TGTGCCAGCAGCGTTGGACTAGCGAAAGCCTACGAGCAGTACTTC. Together with reference TRBV7-2 and TRBJ2-7, the CDR3 gives the full variable domain: GAGVSQSPSNKVTEKGKDVELRCDPISGHTALYWYRQSLGQGLEFLIYFQGNSAPDKSGLPSDRFSAERTGGSVSTLTIQRTQQEDSAVYLCASSVGLAKAYEQYFGPGTRLTVT.

The chain employs TRBV27 and TRBJ1-5, with TRBD1 matching over 9 bases. The V and J ends lost 6 bases and 4 bases, in that order; junction bases with no gene match: 4. This CDR3 contains 14 residues. CDR1 is MNHEY and CDR2 is SMNVEV in the germline V gene (reference sequence). DNA of the CDR3: TGTGCCAGCAGGGACAGGGGTGATAATCAGCCCCAGCATTTT. It encodes CASRDRGDNQPQHF.

The chain is built from TRBV11-3 and TRBJ1-2; 7 bases fit TRBD1. CDR1 is SGHNT, CDR2 YENEEA, per germline. Trimming cost V 2 bases and J 4 bases; bases outside gene matches: 4. The CDR3 loop spans 14 amino acids. The CDR3 region is CASSLSQGSYGYTF. In DNA, the CDR3 is TGTGCCAGCAGCTTATCACAGGGGAGCTATGGCTACACCTTC.

The rearrangement links TRBV6-2 or TRBV6-3 to TRBJ2-2; TRBD1 matches at 7 bases. With 6 bases clipped from V and 6 bases from J, the junction kept 10 bases outside the gene matches. Germline values: CDR1 MNHEY, CDR2 SVGEGT. The CDR3 runs 15 residues. CDR3 in DNA: TGTGCCAGCAGCCCCGGGACAGCCCCTCCCGGGGAGCTGTTTTTT. Amino acids: CASSPGTAPPGELFF.

The CDR3 DNA sequence: TGTGCCAGCAGCGGGACTAGCGGGGGGGCCAAAAGATTCTTC. Translation: CASSGTSGGAKRFF. This rearrangement joins TRBV9 to TRBJ2-1; TRBD2 matches 15 bases. The J segment lost 16 bases and the V segment lost 3 bases, leaving 8 bases of the junction unmatched. Germline V gene lookup returns CDR1 SGDLS and CDR2 YYNGEE. This CDR3 is built from 14 residues.

The chain uses TRBV9 and TRBJ1-2, with 10 positions matching TRBD1. The CDR3 runs 13 residues. Per germline, CDR1 SGDLS and CDR2 YYNGEE. The J segment lost 8 bases and the V segment lost 5 bases, leaving 6 bases of the junction unmatched. CDR3 protein: CASRDRGGLGYTF. The CDR3 DNA reads as TGTGCCAGCAGGGACAGGGGGGGACTGGGCTACACCTTC.

V and J are TRBV3-1 (or the pseudogene TRBV3-2) and TRBJ2-7; D remains unclear. Trimming stripped 6 bases from V and 1 base from J, with 13 bases between. This CDR3 has 14 residues. Germline assignment: CDR1 LGHDT and CDR2 YNNKEL (reference sequence). This chain's CDR3 is CASRLNSGSYEQYF. The CDR3 nucleotides read TGTGCCAGCAGGTTGAACTCGGGTTCCTACGAGCAGTACTTC.

This clone has just a few counts. The gene calls are TRBV21-1 and TRBJ2-7; the table calls TRBD2, which could not be checked here. TRBV21-1 is assigned pseudogene status. The CDR3 runs 18 residues. DNA for the CDR3: TGTGCCAGCAGCGATATGAGGCAGCAGATCCTTAGCTCCTACGAGCAGTACTTC. Amino acid sequence: CASSDMRQQILSSYEQYF.

The chain joins TRBV27 to TRBJ1-5; D remains ambiguous. The V gene lost 6 bases and the J gene lost 2 bases, with 20 bases spanning the gap. CDR1 and CDR2 (germline): MNHEY, SMNVEV (reference sequence). The CDR3 has 17 amino acids. The CDR3 bases are TGTGCCAGCAGCCGAGAGGGAGGGCGTGGTCGCAATCAGCCCCAGCATTTT. Translating it yields CASSREGGRGRNQPQHF.

This chain uses TRBV30 with TRBJ1-4; a weak D match, TRBD1 (5 bases). The CDR3 is made up of 15 amino acids. Germline assignment: CDR1 GTSNPN and CDR2 SVGIG (reference sequence). V lost 1 base and J lost 10, with 19 bases in between. The CDR3 loop reads CAWSGQRGGPRKLFF. The CDR3 DNA is TGTGCCTGGAGTGGACAAAGGGGCGGCCCGCGAAAACTGTTTTTT.

The chain combines TRBV6-5 with TRBJ2-5, with 7 bases lining up with TRBD1. This CDR3 has 16 amino acids. With 0 bases clipped from V and 1 base from J, the junction kept 5 bases outside the gene matches. Germline V CDR1 and CDR2: MNHEY, SVGAGI. CDR3 nucleotides: TGTGCCAGCAGTTACTCGACAGGGTCCCCCCAAGAGACCCAGTACTTC. This translates into CASSYSTGSPQETQYF.

The chain couples TRBV6-5 to TRBJ2-7; 8 nucleotides align to TRBD2. The CDR3 totals 14 residues. V gave up 0 bases and J gave up 4 bases; unmatched junction bases: 2. Per germline, CDR1 MNHEY and CDR2 SVGAGI. The CDR3 coding sequence is TGTGCCAGCAGTTACTCTGGCGGGAGGTACGAGCAGTACTTC. Amino acid sequence: CASSYSGGRYEQYF.

This chain links TRBV5-8 with TRBJ1-1; D is perhaps TRBD1 (6 bases). The germline V gene has CDR1 SGHTS and CDR2 YDEGEE. The CDR3 has 14 residues. V was trimmed by 5 bases and J by 4 bases, leaving 15 bases between them. CDR3 DNA sequence: TGTGCCAGCAGATATCAGGGGTTTGGCACTGAAGCTTTCTTT. This codes for CASRYQGFGTEAFF.

This clone was seen only once. The CDR3 coding sequence is TGTGCCAGCACCAGCTGGGGGGAGGTCGGGGAGCTGTTTTTT. Its translation is CASTSWGEVGELFF. The J gene is TRBJ2-2, the V gene TRBV7-9, with a tentative D call TRBD2 (6 bases). Germline lookup yields CDR1 SEHNR and CDR2 FQNEAQ (reference sequence). The CDR3 consists of 14 residues. The V and J ends lost 7 bases and 7 bases respectively, with 16 bases between them.

This clone appeared a single time. V and J are TRBV4-2 and TRBJ1-5, with 7 nucleotides matching TRBD1. CDR1 and CDR2 (germline): LGHNA, YNFKEQ. The CDR3 length is 15 residues. The trim removed 0 bases at V and 6 bases at J, leaving 5 bases unmatched. This CDR3 reads CASSQEVGGFQPQHF. CDR3 bases: TGTGCCAGCAGCCAAGAGGTAGGGGGCTTTCAGCCCCAGCATTTT.

The chain couples TRBV6-5 to TRBJ2-5; D not certain. The CDR3 loop spans 16 amino acids. The germline V gene has CDR1 MNHEY and CDR2 SVGAGI. Trimming shortened V by 0 bases and J by 0 bases, and 11 bases separated the two germline ends. CDR3 sequence: CASSYSISVYQETQYF. DNA for the CDR3: TGTGCCAGCAGTTACTCGATTTCAGTATACCAAGAGACCCAGTACTTC.

The V gene is TRBV6-4, the J gene TRBJ1-1; D remains unclear. V lost 0 bases and J 1 base, leaving 9 bases between the germline ends. Germline V gene sequence: CDR1 MRHNA, CDR2 SNTAGT. The CDR3 consists of 15 residues. The CDR3 DNA reads as TGTGCCAGCAGTGACTCTAGTACCGGGAACACTGAAGCTTTCTTT. Protein product: CASSDSSTGNTEAFF.

This chain links TRBV4-1 with TRBJ2-1, with a tentative D call TRBD1 (6 bases). Looked up from germline, CDR1 is MGHRA and CDR2 is YSYEKL. The CDR3 covers 14 residues. V was shortened by 5 bases and J by 5 bases, with 13 bases between the two germline ends. In nucleotides, the CDR3 is TGCGCCAGCAGCGGTATAGGGGGAGACAATGAGCAGTTCTTC. Protein sequence: CASSGIGGDNEQFF.